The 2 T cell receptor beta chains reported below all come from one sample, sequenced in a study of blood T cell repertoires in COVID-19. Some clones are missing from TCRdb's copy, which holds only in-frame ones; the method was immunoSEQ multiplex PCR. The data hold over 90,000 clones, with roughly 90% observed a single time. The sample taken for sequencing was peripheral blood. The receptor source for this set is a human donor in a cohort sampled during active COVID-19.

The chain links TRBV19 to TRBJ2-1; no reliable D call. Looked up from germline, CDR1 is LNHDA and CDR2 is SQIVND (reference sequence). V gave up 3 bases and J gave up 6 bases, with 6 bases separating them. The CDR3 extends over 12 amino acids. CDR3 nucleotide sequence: TGTGCCAGTAGTATTAGTCTCAATGAGCAGTTCTTC. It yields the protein CASSISLNEQFF.

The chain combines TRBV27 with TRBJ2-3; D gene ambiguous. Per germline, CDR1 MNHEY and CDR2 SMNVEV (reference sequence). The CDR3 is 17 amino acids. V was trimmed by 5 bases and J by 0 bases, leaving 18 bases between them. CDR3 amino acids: CASSLNPGVESTDTQYF. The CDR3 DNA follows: TGTGCCAGCAGTCTCAACCCGGGTGTAGAAAGCACAGATACGCAGTATTTT.